These 27 T cell receptor beta chains were all obtained from the same sample, sequenced in a study of blood T cell repertoires in COVID-19. The repertoire was sequenced with immunoSEQ multiplex PCR; TCRdb's copy has only in-frame clones and lacks some. The sample has around 150,000 clones; over 60% are singletons. What was sequenced was peripheral blood. Source of these receptors: a man between 60 and 75 years old with acute or convalescent COVID-19.

The chain joins TRBV30 to TRBJ2-5; 13 positions match TRBD2. V lost 5 bases, J lost 5 bases, and 8 bases stayed unmatched. This CDR3 comprises 15 residues. In germline, CDR1 is GTSNPN, CDR2 SVGIG (reference sequence). The CDR3 is CAWAPGLAGYETQYF. CDR3 DNA sequence: TGTGCCTGGGCTCCGGGACTAGCGGGGTATGAGACCCAGTACTTC.

V is TRBV6-6 and J is TRBJ2-7; the match to TRBD1 covers 7 bases. Germline values: CDR1 MNHNY, CDR2 SVGAGI (reference sequence). This CDR3 is built from 16 residues. V shed 5 bases and J 2 bases; nucleotides not matched to a gene: 12. The CDR3 region has the DNA TGTGCCAGCAGTCCTGGTTTACAGGGGAGCACCTACGAGCAGTACTTC. Translated, it gives CASSPGLQGSTYEQYF.

The rearrangement uses TRBV18 and TRBJ2-7, with a weak D call TRBD2 (5 bases). The germline V and J ends were trimmed by 6 bases and 0 bases, with 12 bases remaining between them. The CDR3 consists of 14 residues. CDR1 KGHSH and CDR2 LQKENI come from the germline V gene. The CDR3: CASSPGKASYEQYF. The CDR3, as DNA: TGTGCCAGCTCCCCGGGGAAGGCCTCCTACGAGCAGTACTTC.

The J gene is TRBJ1-2, the V gene TRBV24-1; D unresolved. CDR3 length equals 15 residues. Trimming took off 3 bases at V and 3 bases at J, with 13 bases between the two ends. Germline assignment: CDR1 KGHDR and CDR2 SFDVKD. DNA of the CDR3: TGTGCCACCAGTGATGATTTAGGGAGCGACTATGGCTACACCTTC. This translates into CATSDDLGSDYGYTF.

This sequence joins TRBV11-2 and TRBJ2-3, with 12 bases identical to TRBD2. With V trimmed by 6 bases and J by 2 bases, 3 bases remained unmatched. This CDR3 is built from 15 residues. Germline CDR1 reads SGHAT; CDR2 reads FQNNGV. The CDR3 loop reads CASRRLAGDTDTQYF. As DNA, the CDR3 is TGTGCCAGCAGAAGACTAGCGGGGGACACAGATACGCAGTATTTT.

J is TRBJ2-1 and V is TRBV2; D remains ambiguous. With 1 base removed from V and 4 bases from J, the gap between germline ends came to 11 bases. Germline V gene sequence: CDR1 SNHLY, CDR2 FYNNEI. The CDR3 covers 15 residues. CDR3 DNA sequence: TGTGCCAGCAGTGAAGACAGATCCTTTTACAATGAGCAGTTCTTC. It codes for CASSEDRSFYNEQFF. Based on the CDR3 plus reference TRBV2 and TRBJ2-1, the full variable domain is EPEVTQTPSHQVTQMGQEVILRCVPISNHLYFYWYRQILGQKVEFLVSFYNNEISEKSEIFDDQFSVERPDGSNFTLKIRSTKLEDSAMYFCASSEDRSFYNEQFFGPGTRLTVL.

This clone has just a few counts. The chain links TRBV6-1 to TRBJ2-7; 7 bases map to TRBD1. Germline V lookup: CDR1 MNHNS, CDR2 SASEGT. This CDR3 is 14 amino acids long. V lost 2 bases, J lost 5 bases, and 6 bases stayed unmatched. The CDR3 DNA reads TGTGCCAGCAGTGAATTAAGGGGGCTCGACGAGCAGTACTTC. This codes for CASSELRGLDEQYF.

This clone turned up a few times. V is TRBV2 and J is TRBJ2-7; tentatively, D is TRBD1 (5 bases). Per the germline V gene, CDR1 is SNHLY and CDR2 is FYNNEI. This CDR3 has 19 residues. V was trimmed by 5 bases and J by 2 bases, leaving 28 bases between them. This CDR3 is CASSWVSVEIGAQTYEQYF. The DNA for the CDR3 is TGTGCCAGCAGTTGGGTGTCGGTTGAGATAGGGGCGCAGACCTACGAGCAGTACTTC.

V is TRBV2 and J is TRBJ1-1, with 10 bases identical to TRBD1. The V segment lost 4 bases and the J segment 6 bases; nucleotides outside the gene matches: 8. The CDR3 has 15 amino acids. CDR1 is SNHLY and CDR2 is FYNNEI in the germline V gene. CDR3 sequence (DNA): TGTGCCAGCAGTGCACTCACCGGGACAGGGGCTGAAGCTTTCTTT. Translation gives CASSALTGTGAEAFF. The full variable domain, in which reference TRBV2 and TRBJ1-1 provide the parts outside the CDR3, is EPEVTQTPSHQVTQMGQEVILRCVPISNHLYFYWYRQILGQKVEFLVSFYNNEISEKSEIFDDQFSVERPDGSNFTLKIRSTKLEDSAMYFCASSALTGTGAEAFFGQGTRLTVV.

The chain has TRBV7-8 and TRBJ2-2, with TRBD2 identical over 12 bases. The CDR3 totals 15 residues. After removal of 3 bases from V and 6 bases from J, the junction contained 2 bases not matched to a gene. Germline values: CDR1 SGHVS, CDR2 FQNEAQ. This CDR3 reads CASSLSSGGAGELFF. CDR3 nucleotides: TGTGCCAGCAGCTTGTCTAGCGGGGGGGCCGGGGAGCTGTTTTTT.

The gene calls are TRBV30 and TRBJ2-7; D is possibly TRBD1 (6 bases). CDR3 length: 11 amino acids. The germline gives CDR1 GTSNPN, CDR2 SVGIG (reference sequence). Trimming stripped 2 bases from V and 8 bases from J, with 10 bases between. The DNA for the CDR3 is TGTGCCTGGAGTCTCAGGGGTAAGCAGTACTTC. Encoded protein: CAWSLRGKQYF. The variable domain in full, with the rest retrieved from reference TRBV30 and TRBJ2-7, is SQTIHQWPATLVQPVGSPLSLECTVEGTSNPNLYWYRQAAGRGLQLLFYSVGIGQISSEVPQNLSASRPQDRQFILSSKKLLLSDSGFYLCAWSLRGKQYFGPGTRLTVT.

J is TRBJ2-3 and V is TRBV7-2; 8 bases are shared with TRBD2. The CDR3 covers 17 residues. J was trimmed by 1 base and V by 1 base; bases with no gene match: 7. CDR1 and CDR2 (germline): SGHTA, FQGNSA. The CDR3 here is CASSLDPRGVGTDTQYF. The CDR3 DNA is TGTGCCAGCAGCTTAGACCCGCGGGGGGTTGGCACAGATACGCAGTATTTT.

V gene TRBV2 combines with J gene TRBJ1-6, with 9 bases aligning to TRBD1. V shed 3 bases and J 11 bases; nucleotides not matched to a gene: 8. The CDR3 has 15 residues. Germline V gene sequence: CDR1 SNHLY, CDR2 FYNNEI. The CDR3 sequence: CASSDPGQGSAPLHF. The CDR3 coding sequence is TGTGCCAGCAGTGACCCGGGACAGGGATCGGCACCCCTCCACTTT.

The V and J genes are TRBV15 and TRBJ1-3; 8 bases fit TRBD1. Germline V lookup: CDR1 LNHNV, CDR2 YYDKDF (reference sequence). V trimming: 3 bases; J trimming: 4 bases; junction bases outside the gene matches: 5. The CDR3 has 15 amino acids. CDR3 amino acids: CATSSSGTGGNTIYF. CDR3 DNA: TGTGCCACCAGCAGTTCCGGGACAGGAGGAAACACCATATATTTT.

Details on this clone: The same CDR3 also results from other DNA sequences found in this sample. This chain links TRBV19 with TRBJ1-1; 7 positions match TRBD1. V was pared by 6 bases and J by 0 bases, with 1 base of the junction left unmatched. This CDR3 spans 13 amino acids. Germline V gives CDR1 LNHDA, CDR2 SQIVND (reference sequence). CDR3 nucleotides: TGTGCCAGTAGCGGGACAGTGAACACTGAAGCTTTCTTT. It translates to CASSGTVNTEAFF.

This clone came up once. The J gene is TRBJ1-1, the V gene TRBV10-2; D unresolved. The CDR3 spans 13 residues. CDR1 and CDR2 from the germline V gene are WSHSY and SAAADI. The V and J ends lost 3 bases and 1 base respectively, with 6 bases between them. The CDR3 loop reads CASSETANTEAFF. The CDR3 bases are TGCGCCAGCAGTGAAACAGCGAACACTGAAGCTTTCTTT.

The chain carries TRBV9 and TRBJ2-3; possible D gene TRBD1, 6 bases. Trimming took off 0 bases at V and 5 bases at J, with 13 bases between the two ends. Germline-derived CDR1 and CDR2 are SGDLS and YYNGEE. The CDR3 is made up of 15 amino acids. CDR3 sequence: CASSVGAQGVDTQYF. The CDR3 DNA sequence: TGTGCCAGCAGCGTAGGGGCACAGGGAGTAGATACGCAGTATTTT. The full variable domain, completed using reference TRBV9 and TRBJ2-3, is DSGVTQTPKHLITATGQRVTLRCSPRSGDLSVYWYQQSLDQGLQFLIQYYNGEERAKGNILERFSAQQFPDLHSELNLSSLELGDSALYFCASSVGAQGVDTQYFGPGTRLTVL.

The chain couples TRBV5-1 to TRBJ2-6, with TRBD1 matching 9 bases. The CDR3 spans 17 residues. The V gene end was trimmed by 3 bases and the J gene end by 3 bases; junction bases not matched to a gene: 7. Germline loops: CDR1 SGHRS, CDR2 YFSETQ. DNA for the CDR3: TGCGCCAGCAGCTCCCACAGGGGGCCATTTGGGGCCAACGTCCTGACTTTC. This translates into CASSSHRGPFGANVLTF.

The J gene is TRBJ1-3, the V gene TRBV7-6; D uncertain. V lost 1 base and J lost 0, with 13 bases in between. CDR3 length: 17 residues. Looked up from germline, CDR1 is SGHVS and CDR2 is FNYEAQ. CDR3 nucleotides: TGTGCCAGCAGCTTAGAACACGCCAGTTCCTCTGGAAACACCATATATTTT. Translating gives CASSLEHASSSGNTIYF.

This clone turned up a few times. The chain has TRBV18 and TRBJ1-6; the D gene is possibly TRBD1 (6 bases). Trimming shortened V by 5 bases and J by 0 bases, and 14 bases separated the two germline ends. This CDR3 region has 17 residues. Germline CDR1 KGHSH, CDR2 LQKENI. For the CDR3, the DNA is TGTGCCAGCTCAACTAACAGGGCCAGCTCCTATAATTCACCCCTCCACTTT. It encodes CASSTNRASSYNSPLHF.

The chain recombines TRBV5-1 with TRBJ1-1, with TRBD1 as a possible D gene (5 bases). From germline, CDR1 is SGHRS and CDR2 YFSETQ. The CDR3 runs to 13 residues. Trimming removed 7 bases at V and 2 bases at J, with 12 bases between. This CDR3 reads CASRAGYNTEAFF. The CDR3, as DNA: TGCGCCAGCCGGGCAGGGTATAACACTGAAGCTTTCTTT.

The J gene is TRBJ2-7, the V gene TRBV10-3; TRBD1 agrees at 9 bases. V lost 7 bases and J lost 6; bases outside the gene matches: 13. CDR1 is ENHRY, CDR2 SYGVKD, per germline. This CDR3 is built from 15 residues. CDR3 amino acids: CAIKSSGQGIGEQYF. CDR3 DNA sequence: TGTGCCATCAAGAGTTCGGGACAGGGAATAGGCGAGCAGTACTTC.

The rearrangement joins TRBV6-2 or TRBV6-3 to TRBJ2-3, with TRBD2 matching 8 bases. This CDR3 contains 15 residues. Trimming cost V 2 bases and J 5 bases; bases outside gene matches: 6. In germline, CDR1 is MNHEY, CDR2 SVGEGT. CDR3 sequence (DNA): TGTGCCAGCAGTTACCCGGGGGGGCCAAAAGATACGCAGTATTTT. Translation: CASSYPGGPKDTQYF.

V usage is TRBV11-2 and J usage is TRBJ1-5; weak D call: TRBD1 (6 bases). This CDR3 spans 15 amino acids. Germline CDR1 and CDR2: SGHAT and FQNNGV. V lost 4 bases to trimming and J lost 4 bases, with 14 bases between them. The CDR3 reads CASSSTRGVNQPQHF. In DNA, the CDR3 is TGTGCCAGCAGCTCAACCAGGGGAGTAAATCAGCCCCAGCATTTT.

The gene calls are TRBV14 and TRBJ1-2; 11 bases map to TRBD1. The CDR3 spans 17 residues. CDR1 and CDR2 from the germline V gene are SGHDN and FVKESK. The junction had 10 bases not matched to a gene; V was cut back by 1 base and J by 6 bases. CDR3 nucleotides: TGTGCCAGCAGCCAAGCACGTTCGGGACAGGGGGAGCATGGCTACACCTTC. The encoded protein is CASSQARSGQGEHGYTF.

This rearrangement joins TRBV6-2 or TRBV6-3 to TRBJ2-7; the match to TRBD1 covers 8 bases. V trimming: 5 bases; J trimming: 7 bases; junction bases outside the gene matches: 16. Germline V gene lookup returns CDR1 MNHEY and CDR2 SVGEGT. The CDR3 runs 16 residues. The CDR3 here is CASSGSQGAYLREQYF. CDR3 in DNA: TGTGCCAGCAGTGGGTCCCAGGGGGCTTACCTGAGGGAGCAGTACTTC.

The J gene is TRBJ1-4, the V gene TRBV5-1, with 7 positions matching TRBD1. This CDR3 is built from 15 residues. The V segment lost 0 bases and the J segment 7 bases; nucleotides outside the gene matches: 6. CDR1 and CDR2 from the germline V gene are SGHRS and YFSETQ. Here the CDR3 reads CASSLAPGGGEKLFF. In DNA form, the CDR3 reads TGCGCCAGCAGCTTGGCCCCAGGGGGAGGTGAAAAACTGTTTTTT.